At least ten counts were recorded for the clone carrying this T cell receptor beta chain. As yet, its antigen is unknown. TCRbeta library preparation incorporated unique molecular identifiers. TCRdb independently ran MiXCR on the PCR reads; one entry per CDR3 protein. The sample has 700,000 to 950,000 distinct CDR3 sequences; approximately 15% are singletons. The data were obtained in a study of T-cell reconstitution after alpha-beta-depleted transplantation in children. Study-level findings and limits: A year had passed since transplant, and T-cell counts and diversity by then came mostly from newly produced T cells.

Unmatched junction bases numbered 12, after V lost 6 bases and J lost 3 bases. The CDR3 loop spans 15 amino acids. CDR1 is SQVTM, CDR2 ANQGSEA, per germline. This material consisted of PBMCs, mostly from graft donor cells, taken 360 days after TCRalphabeta/CD19-depleted stem cell transplant. V usage is TRBV29-1 and J usage is TRBJ2-7, with 9 bases fitting TRBD1. The TCR comes from a male patient younger than 18 who had a stem cell transplant for acute lymphoblastic leukemia, so the T cells may come from the graft donor. The CDR3 spells CSVAERDRVVYEQYF. CDR3 nucleotides: TGCAGCGTCGCGGAAAGGGACAGGGTGGTCTACGAGCAGTACTTC.